This TCR beta chain emerged from a study of cytotoxic CD8 clonotypes in ibrutinib-treated CLL. As for the study in general: Samples yielded averages of hundreds of thousands of productive templates and more than 90,000 productive rearrangements. General study results and limits: With treatment, public clonotypes, which were uncommon, either contracted or remained stable.

Only in-frame clones appear in the TCRdb table, and some are missing; sequencing was by immunoSEQ multiplex PCR. The table includes hundreds of thousands of clones, roughly 70% detected once. The CDR3 covers 18 residues. Germline assignment: CDR1 MGHRA and CDR2 YSYEKL. Unmatched junction bases numbered 10, after V lost 1 base and J lost 4 bases. The count of this clone is one. Its target is not known. This sequence joins TRBV4-1 and TRBJ2-1; 10 bases agree with TRBD2. The TCR comes from a human donor with chronic lymphocytic leukemia. Here the sequenced sample was PBMCs, taken after 24 months of ibrutinib treatment. CDR3 DNA: TGCGCCAGCAGCCAAGCGCCCCCTCCAGCGGGAGGGTACAATGAGCAGTTCTTC. It translates to CASSQAPPPAGGYNEQFF.